The T cell receptor (beta chain) under discussion was sequenced for a study of blood T cell repertoires in COVID-19. The assay was immunoSEQ multiplex PCR, and TCRdb's table has in-frame clones only and misses some. This sample carries about 98,000 clones, 82% of them seen once, and the ten largest clones take around a sixth. The V end was cut by 7 bases, the J end by 5 bases, with 13 bases between. The CDR3 loop spans 13 amino acids. The receptor comes from a man older than 75 with acute or convalescent COVID-19. The V gene is TRBV12-3 or TRBV12-4, the J gene TRBJ2-3; D is unresolved. The specimen was peripheral blood. CDR3 sequence (DNA): TGTGCCAGCACCTTTGCCCCGGTAGATACGCAGTATTTT. Protein product: CASTFAPVDTQYF.